Sequencing of this T cell receptor beta chain was carried out in a study of siplizumab effects on memory and regulatory T cells. Whole-study findings and limits: In the presence of siplizumab, alloreactive sequences traceable to unstimulated CD4+ memory cells were significantly reduced.

The CDR3 runs 18 residues. V was pared by 3 bases and J by 0 bases, with 18 bases between. CDR1 is MDHEN, CDR2 SYDVKM, per germline. Only in-frame clones appear in the TCRdb table, and some are missing; sequencing was by immunoSEQ multiplex PCR. The sample consists of about 50,000 clones, roughly 92% of them appearing once. Details on this clone: Its cognate antigen is unknown.

The sequence was obtained from a human donor in good health. Sequenced material: CD8+ T cells sorted from blood. J is TRBJ1-5 and V is TRBV28; no firm D call. CDR3 residues: CASSFGDYPLNSNQPQHF. The CDR3 DNA is TGTGCCAGCAGTTTCGGGGATTATCCGTTAAATAGCAATCAGCCCCAGCATTTT.